A single sample is the source of the 27 T cell receptor beta chains below, sequenced in a study of T cells in Graves' hyperthyroidism and ophthalmopathy. RNA transcripts served as the template for amplifying TCR beta CDR3 regions. The HTBI primer set was used in a first-round RT-PCR of the TCR CDR3. TCRdb re-analysed the multiplex PCR reads in MiXCR, keeping a single row per CDR3 protein. The profile shows hundreds of thousands of distinct CDR3 sequences, roughly 16% of them singletons. Material: blood. The origin of the receptors is a woman in her 30s with Graves' hyperthyroidism.

V is TRBV5-1 and J is TRBJ1-1; D call uncertain. CDR1 SGHRS and CDR2 YFSETQ come from the germline V gene. The length of the CDR3 is 12 residues. The V and J ends lost 0 bases and 11 bases respectively, with 11 bases between them. CDR3 in DNA: TGCGCCAGCAGCTTGGGTGGCTCTTTGGCTTTCTTT. This encodes CASSLGGSLAFF.

The table lists this clonotype with many counts. This rearrangement joins TRBV6-1 to TRBJ1-2; D is perhaps TRBD1 (6 bases). The CDR3 extends over 13 amino acids. Germline CDR1 reads MNHNS; CDR2 reads SASEGT. With 8 bases removed from V and 8 bases from J, the gap between germline ends came to 18 bases. This CDR3 reads CASREQGSVGYTF. As DNA, the CDR3 is TGTGCCAGCCGGGAACAGGGTAGTGTGGGCTACACCTTC.

About this clonotype itself: Since a much larger clone is just one base distant, this may be a read error. The chain is built from TRBV7-3 and TRBJ2-1; TRBD2 matches at 11 bases. Trimming at V came to 4 bases and at J to 11 bases, leaving 16 bases not matched to a gene. Germline V gene lookup returns CDR1 SGHTA and CDR2 FQGTGA. The CDR3 has 17 amino acids. In DNA, the CDR3 is TGTGCCAGCAGCTCAGGCCGACTAGCGGGAACTAGGGATAAGCAGTTCTTC. Translated: CASSSGRLAGTRDKQFF.

The chain joins TRBV20-1 to TRBJ2-5; the D is unclear. V lost 3 bases and J lost 4, with 15 bases in between. This CDR3 has 14 amino acids. CDR1 DFQATT and CDR2 SNEGSKA come from the germline V gene (reference sequence). CDR3 coding DNA: TGCAGTGCTAGGCAGGACCTTCAGCGAGAGACCCAGTACTTC. Protein: CSARQDLQRETQYF.

The table lists this clonotype with a few counts. The J gene is TRBJ1-2, the V gene TRBV29-1; unclear D gene. This CDR3 comprises 11 residues. Germline V gene sequence: CDR1 SQVTM, CDR2 ANQGSEA. Between the trimmed V and J ends, which lost 6 bases and 0 bases, there was a span of 5 bases. As DNA, the CDR3 is TGCAGCGTCCTGACTAACTATGGCTACACCTTC. It translates to CSVLTNYGYTF.

This clonotype appeared a single time. This chain joins TRBV5-1 and TRBJ1-6, with D possibly matching TRBD1 (5 bases). V shed 3 bases and J shed 16 bases, with 17 bases lying between them. The CDR3 is made up of 13 amino acids. The germline V gene has CDR1 SGHRS and CDR2 YFSETQ. CDR3 sequence: CASSSPPRDALHF. The CDR3 DNA reads as TGCGCCAGCAGCTCCCCCCCCCGGGACGCACTCCACTTT. Complete variable domain (other parts from reference TRBV5-1 and TRBJ1-6): KAGVTQTPRYLIKTRGQQVTLSCSPISGHRSVSWYQQTPGQGLQFLFEYFSETQRNKGNFPGRFSGRQFSNSRSEMNVSTLELGDSALYLCASSSPPRDALHFGNGTRLTVT.

Many counts were recorded for this clonotype. V and J are TRBV30 and TRBJ1-2, with D unresolved. The CDR3 has 14 residues. The V gene lost 2 bases and the J gene lost 5 bases, with 15 bases spanning the gap. Germline assignment: CDR1 GTSNPN and CDR2 SVGIG (reference sequence). This CDR3 reads CAWSMAGPRYGYTF. In nucleotides, the CDR3 is TGTGCCTGGAGTATGGCCGGTCCCCGGTATGGCTACACCTTC.

In its sample, this clonotype was seen many times. This chain joins TRBV28 and TRBJ2-1, with 13 bases aligning to TRBD2. Germline V CDR1 and CDR2: MDHEN, SYDVKM. V shed 6 bases and J 7 bases; nucleotides not matched to a gene: 12. This CDR3 spans 17 amino acids. The CDR3 bases are TGTGCCAGCAGCACCGGACTAGCGGGAGTCTGGGGGAATGAGCAGTTCTTC. Amino acids: CASSTGLAGVWGNEQFF. Full variable domain (missing parts from reference TRBV28 and TRBJ2-1): DVKVTQSSRYLVKRTGEKVFLECVQDMDHENMFWYRQDPGLGLRLIYFSYDVKMKEKGDIPEGYSVSREKKERFSLILESASTNQTSMYLCASSTGLAGVWGNEQFFGPGTRLTVL.

This clonotype was seen a few times. V usage is TRBV28 and J usage is TRBJ2-4, with D possibly being TRBD2 (6 bases). CDR1 is MDHEN, CDR2 SYDVKM, per germline. V was clipped by 3 bases and J by 1 base, with 10 bases between them. The CDR3 is made up of 15 amino acids. In DNA, the CDR3 is TGTGCCAGCAGTTTCCGGGGGTGGGCCAAAAACATTCAGTACTTC. Amino acids: CASSFRGWAKNIQYF.

This clonotype was observed many times. The rearrangement links TRBV7-2 to TRBJ2-3, with 9 bases identical to TRBD2. The J segment lost 3 bases and the V segment lost 2 bases, leaving 9 bases of the junction unmatched. The length of the CDR3 is 17 residues. Germline V gives CDR1 SGHTA, CDR2 FQGNSA. The CDR3 DNA sequence: TGTGCCAGCAGCTTATGGCTAGCGGGAAGTGGGACAGATACGCAGTATTTT. The encoded protein is CASSLWLAGSGTDTQYF.

The chain combines TRBV20-1 with TRBJ1-5, with 7 nucleotides matching TRBD1. This CDR3 is 14 amino acids long. The trim removed 2 bases at V and 3 bases at J, leaving 4 bases unmatched. CDR1 is DFQATT and CDR2 is SNEGSKA in the germline V gene (reference sequence). The CDR3 DNA reads TGCAGTGCTAGACCCGGGACAGACAATCAGCCCCAGCATTTT. It codes for CSARPGTDNQPQHF.

This clonotype was detected ten times or more. The CDR3 protein is CASRMRQYNQPQHF. The CDR3 coding sequence is TGTGCCAGCAGAATGAGACAGTACAATCAGCCCCAGCATTTT. J is TRBJ1-5 and V is TRBV28; maybe TRBD1 (5 bases). V lost 6 bases to trimming and J lost 3 bases, with 12 bases between them. CDR3 length: 14 amino acids. Germline loops: CDR1 MDHEN, CDR2 SYDVKM.

The V call is TRBV28, the J call TRBJ2-5, with D possibly matching TRBD1 (5 bases). Germline CDR1 and CDR2: MDHEN and SYDVKM. This CDR3 contains 14 residues. Trimming took off 10 bases at V and 5 bases at J, with 20 bases between the two ends. The CDR3 is CATTISGPRETQYF. The CDR3 DNA is TGTGCCACCACGATATCAGGGCCCCGCGAGACCCAGTACTTC.

This clonotype is a singleton in its sample. This may come from a read error, since a much larger clone is one base off. The rearrangement links TRBV5-1 to TRBJ2-3; 9 bases are a match to TRBD2. The length of the CDR3 is 17 residues. Germline V gene sequence: CDR1 SGHRS, CDR2 YFSETQ. DNA of the CDR3: TGCGTCAGCAGCTTGGCAGGACTAGCGAGACTCACAGATACGCAGTATTTT. Its translation is CVSSLAGLARLTDTQYF. The full variable domain, completed using reference TRBV5-1 and TRBJ2-3, is KAGVTQTPRYLIKTRGQQVTLSCSPISGHRSVSWYQQTPGQGLQFLFEYFSETQRNKGNFPGRFSGRQFSNSRSEMNVSTLELGDSALYLCVSSLAGLARLTDTQYFGPGTRLTVL.

The CDR3 here is CASSYSGGQPQYF. CDR3 coding DNA: TGTGCCAGCAGTTACTCGGGGGGCCAGCCGCAGTATTTT. V and J are TRBV6-5 and TRBJ2-3; D might be TRBD1 or TRBD2, each matching 6 bases. CDR3 length: 13 residues. The V end lost 0 bases, the J end lost 10 bases, and 11 bases lay between the germline ends. Germline V gene lookup returns CDR1 MNHEY and CDR2 SVGAGI.

Worth noting for this clonotype: At one boundary the junction diverges from the germline segment, which might be a read error. V gene TRBV12-3 or TRBV12-4 combines with J gene TRBJ1-1; no clear D gene. This CDR3 spans 14 amino acids. The CDR3 is CASRLDGLNTEVFF. In DNA form, the CDR3 reads TGTGCCAGCAGATTGGACGGACTGAACACTGAAGTTTTCTTT.

The chain carries TRBV28 and TRBJ1-2; 7 nucleotides align to TRBD1. Germline V gene lookup returns CDR1 MDHEN and CDR2 SYDVKM. Germline trimming cut 6 bases from V and 8 bases from J; bases unmatched to any gene: 9. The CDR3 is made up of 13 amino acids. For the CDR3, the DNA is TGTGCCAGCAGCTCACAGGGGTGGGGAGGCTACACCTTC. Protein sequence: CASSSQGWGGYTF.

This clonotype was picked up many times. This chain uses TRBV6-2 or TRBV6-3 with TRBJ1-1; a possible D gene is TRBD1 (5 bases). From germline, CDR1 is MNHEY and CDR2 SVGEGT. CDR3 length equals 14 residues. V lost 4 bases to trimming and J lost 0 bases, with 9 bases between them. The CDR3 DNA sequence: TGTGCCAGCAGTTCACCAGGGCTGAACACTGAAGCTTTCTTT. Translation gives CASSSPGLNTEAFF.

This clonotype was detected a few times. The chain couples TRBV7-9 to TRBJ1-5, with 7 bases identical to TRBD1. Germline V lookup: CDR1 SEHNR, CDR2 FQNEAQ (reference sequence). Unmatched junction bases numbered 5, after V lost 5 bases and J lost 7 bases. This CDR3 is built from 13 residues. The CDR3 spells CASSKTGVQPQHF. The CDR3 DNA reads TGTGCCAGCAGCAAAACAGGGGTACAGCCCCAGCATTTT.

This clonotype has more than one count but fewer than ten. The CDR3 reads CASSASGQGGDIQYF. The CDR3 coding sequence is TGTGCCAGCAGTGCCTCGGGACAGGGCGGGGACATTCAGTACTTC. V and J are TRBV6-4 and TRBJ2-4, with 9 bases lining up with TRBD1. The CDR3 length is 15 residues. Germline V gene lookup returns CDR1 MRHNA and CDR2 SNTAGT. V gave up 4 bases and J gave up 8 bases; unmatched junction bases: 9.

This clonotype was picked up a small number of times. The gene calls are TRBV12-3 or TRBV12-4 and TRBJ2-1; D call uncertain. CDR3 length: 14 amino acids. V was trimmed by 3 bases and J by 6 bases, leaving 12 bases between them. For the CDR3, the DNA is TGTGCCAGCAGTTTCTTAGAGTCGCTCAATGAGCAGTTCTTC. Translation gives CASSFLESLNEQFF.

This clonotype was picked up many times. The chain carries TRBV18 and TRBJ2-7; unclear D gene. The CDR3 consists of 13 residues. Between the trimmed V and J ends, which lost 4 bases and 1 base, there was a span of 8 bases. CDR1 and CDR2 from the germline V gene are KGHSH and LQKENI. The CDR3 DNA reads TGTGCCAGCTCACGGCAGAATTCCTACGAGCAGTACTTC. It is translated as CASSRQNSYEQYF.

This clonotype has at least ten counts. The rearrangement uses TRBV5-1 and TRBJ2-7; D is possibly TRBD1 or TRBD2 (5 bases each). Germline V gene sequence: CDR1 SGHRS, CDR2 YFSETQ. V was clipped by 2 bases and J by 1 base, with 10 bases between them. This CDR3 has 14 amino acids. The CDR3 coding sequence is TGCGCCAGCAGCTTCGGGACGGCTTCCTACGAGCAGTACTTC. Translated, it gives CASSFGTASYEQYF.

This clonotype was seen ten or more times. This chain uses TRBV25-1 with TRBJ2-7; weak D call: TRBD2 (6 bases). The CDR3 is 13 residues long. V was trimmed by 2 bases and J by 2 bases, leaving 7 bases between them. Germline loops: CDR1 MGHDK, CDR2 SYGVNS. The CDR3 reads CASSEGGPYEQYF. Here the CDR3 DNA reads TGTGCCAGCAGTGAAGGAGGGCCCTACGAGCAGTACTTC.

The V and J genes are TRBV19 and TRBJ2-1; D unresolved. Trimming stripped 0 bases from V and 5 bases from J, with 5 bases between. The CDR3 loop spans 13 amino acids. The V gene's germline CDR1 is LNHDA and CDR2 SQIVND (reference sequence). As DNA, the CDR3 is TGTGCCAGTAGTATAGATGGGGACAATGAGCAGTTCTTC. Translation: CASSIDGDNEQFF. Using reference TRBV19 and TRBJ2-1 for the parts outside the CDR3, the full variable domain is DGGITQSPKYLFRKEGQNVTLSCEQNLNHDAMYWYRQDPGQGLRLIYYSQIVNDFQKGDIAEGYSVSREKKESFPLTVTSAQKNPTAFYLCASSIDGDNEQFFGPGTRLTVL.

This clonotype has ten or more counts. V gene TRBV12-3 or TRBV12-4 combines with J gene TRBJ2-1; TRBD2 aligns across 14 bases. This CDR3 is 16 amino acids long. V lost 6 bases and J lost 5; bases outside the gene matches: 6. The CDR3: CASSHRTSGRHNEQFF. The CDR3 bases are TGTGCCAGCAGCCACAGGACTAGCGGGAGGCACAATGAGCAGTTCTTC.

This clonotype was detected ten times or more. The chain employs TRBV7-9 and TRBJ2-5; TRBD1 might be the D (6 bases). V dropped 4 bases and J dropped 5 bases, with 17 bases sitting between them. Germline CDR1 reads SEHNR; CDR2 reads FQNEAQ (reference sequence). The CDR3 consists of 15 residues. The CDR3 nucleotides are TGTGCCAGCAGCTCTCAGGGGAAAGATGCGGAGACCCAGTACTTC. This sequence encodes CASSSQGKDAETQYF.